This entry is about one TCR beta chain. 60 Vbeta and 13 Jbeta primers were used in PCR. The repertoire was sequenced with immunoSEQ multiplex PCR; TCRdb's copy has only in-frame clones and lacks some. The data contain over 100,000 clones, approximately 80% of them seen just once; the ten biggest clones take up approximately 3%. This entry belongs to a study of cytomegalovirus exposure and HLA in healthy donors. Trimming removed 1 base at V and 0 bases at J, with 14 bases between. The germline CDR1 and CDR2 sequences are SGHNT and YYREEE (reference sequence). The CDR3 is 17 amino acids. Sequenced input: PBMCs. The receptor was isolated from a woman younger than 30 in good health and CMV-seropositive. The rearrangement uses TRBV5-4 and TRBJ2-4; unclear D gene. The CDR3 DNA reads TGTGCCAGCAGCTTGATCGTCGACTCGCTAGCCAAAAACATTCAGTACTTC. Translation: CASSLIVDSLAKNIQYF.